The clone carrying this T cell receptor beta chain appeared many times. The CDR3 consists of 10 residues. The entry originates in a study of blood T cell repertoires in COVID-19. Study-wide context: Samples taken during acute and convalescent COVID-19 were collected in the United States, Italy and Spain. Sources were T cells, B-cell-depleted T cells, or PBMCs; the material itself was cDNA or gDNA.

Original methodology: How many nucleated cells were present was estimated from reference gene primer amplification. Measured with immunoSEQ multiplex PCR; TCRdb has only the in-frame clones, and not every one. V and J calls and clone size are given by that table; D and trimming were obtained from the DNA. The repertoire holds approximately 450,000 clones, with 80% to 90% as singletons. This TCR came from a woman between 25 and 40 years old with acute or convalescent COVID-19. The sequencing input was peripheral blood. V usage is TRBV21-1 and J usage is TRBJ1-6. TRBV21-1 is termed a pseudogene. CDR3 loop: CASSKLRLHF. The CDR3 nucleotides are TGTGCCAGCAGCAAATTGCGCCTCCACTTT.